Presented here are 19 T cell receptor beta chains from one specimen sequenced in a study of CD4 T cells in relation to SARS-CoV-2 and coronaviruses. The unexposed donors gave CD4+ T cells in about 2011-2018, prior to COVID-19. CD4+ T cells were isolated from the cells after 10 days of culture. Sequencing used immunoSEQ multiplex PCR; TCRdb keeps in-frame clones, though not all of them. The sample lists about 20,000 clones, around four fifths occurring once. No antigen has been identified for these receptors. The sample consisted of CD4+ T cells from PBMCs, cultured in vitro. The receptors come from a human donor in good health.

This clone was observed a few times. The gene calls are TRBV19 and TRBJ1-5; TRBD1 matches at 9 bases. The germline gives CDR1 LNHDA, CDR2 SQIVND (reference sequence). The CDR3 has 16 residues. V dropped 3 bases and J dropped 7; count of bases not matched to a gene: 10. This chain's CDR3 is CASSMGQGTRRQPQHF. In DNA, the CDR3 is TGTGCCAGTAGTATGGGACAGGGAACAAGACGGCAGCCCCAGCATTTT.

This chain joins TRBV19 and TRBJ2-6, with D perhaps matching TRBD1 (6 bases). This CDR3 contains 18 residues. Trimming left V 3 bases short and J 3 bases short, with 18 bases between. The germline gives CDR1 LNHDA, CDR2 SQIVND (reference sequence). CDR3 region: CASSMLPGTLSGANVLTF. Here the CDR3 DNA reads TGTGCCAGTAGTATGTTGCCGGGGACACTGAGTGGGGCCAACGTCCTGACTTTC.

The chain employs TRBV2 and TRBJ1-5, with D unclear. The V end lost 4 bases, the J end lost 5 bases, and 15 bases lay between the germline ends. Germline V lookup: CDR1 SNHLY, CDR2 FYNNEI. The CDR3 contains 15 residues. The CDR3 DNA is TGTGCCAGCAGTGCGCTGGTTACTCGAGATCAGCCCCAGCATTTT. Translated: CASSALVTRDQPQHF.

The chain links TRBV5-6 to TRBJ1-1; 9 bases align to TRBD1. The J segment lost 5 bases and the V segment lost 3 bases, leaving 5 bases of the junction unmatched. Germline V gene lookup returns CDR1 SGHDT and CDR2 YYEEEE. The CDR3 length is 14 residues. The CDR3 region is CASSWGQGETEAFF. In nucleotides, the CDR3 is TGTGCCAGCAGCTGGGGACAGGGTGAGACTGAAGCTTTCTTT.

The chain links TRBV5-5 to TRBJ2-7; D remains unclear. Trimming pared 2 bases from V and 0 bases from J, leaving 6 bases between. CDR3 length: 13 residues. CDR1 and CDR2 (germline): SGHKS, YYEKEE (reference sequence). The CDR3 DNA is TGTGCCAGCAGCTTATGGCGCTCCTACGAGCAGTACTTC. It specifies CASSLWRSYEQYF.

The chain employs TRBV7-8 and TRBJ2-1; 8 nucleotides agree with TRBD2. The germline CDR1 and CDR2 sequences are SGHVS and FQNEAQ. With 2 bases clipped from V and 5 bases from J, the junction kept 5 bases outside the gene matches. The CDR3 consists of 15 residues. The CDR3 region is CASSLRTSGDNEQFF. CDR3 in DNA: TGTGCCAGCAGCTTACGTACTAGCGGAGACAATGAGCAGTTCTTC.

V and J are TRBV27 and TRBJ2-7; D remains unclear. Trimming removed 8 bases from V and 0 bases from J, with 11 bases in between. This CDR3 has 13 residues. CDR1 is MNHEY and CDR2 is SMNVEV in the germline V gene (reference sequence). The CDR3: CASSGGNSYEQYF. For the CDR3, the DNA is TGTGCCAGCTCGGGCGGTAACTCCTACGAGCAGTACTTC.

This clone came up once. The CDR3 here is CARRSTPQGIADTQYF. In DNA form, the CDR3 reads TGTGCCCGACGGAGCACCCCTCAGGGAATCGCAGATACGCAGTATTTT. The chain links TRBV7-3 to TRBJ2-3; D might be TRBD1 (5 bases). Germline-derived CDR1 and CDR2 are SGHTA and FQGTGA. V was pared by 11 bases and J by 4 bases, with 25 bases between. This CDR3 comprises 16 residues.

The chain employs TRBV30 and TRBJ1-2, with D perhaps TRBD1 (5 bases). V was cut by 0 bases and J by 9 bases, with 17 bases left in between. CDR3 size: 14 residues. Germline CDR1 GTSNPN, CDR2 SVGIG (reference sequence). The CDR3 DNA reads TGTGCCTGGAGTGTACTGGGGCAGGCGTTCCGCTACACCTTC. Translating it yields CAWSVLGQAFRYTF.

In this sample, this clone turned up a few times. V is TRBV12-5 and J is TRBJ1-5, with no clear D. The germline CDR1 and CDR2 sequences are LGHNT and FRNRAP. The CDR3 is 17 amino acids. V lost 3 bases to trimming and J lost 2 bases, with 17 bases between them. CDR3 sequence: CASGLNTQANGNQPQHF. CDR3 nucleotide sequence: TGTGCTAGTGGTTTAAACACCCAGGCTAATGGCAATCAGCCCCAGCATTTT.

This chain uses TRBV19 with TRBJ2-1; D call uncertain. CDR3 length: 11 residues. The germline CDR1 and CDR2 sequences are LNHDA and SQIVND (reference sequence). V shed 4 bases and J shed 2 bases, with 0 bases lying between them. The CDR3 DNA reads TGTGCCAGTAGTACCTACAATGAGCAGTTCTTC. The encoded protein is CASSTYNEQFF.

This sequence joins TRBV10-1 and TRBJ2-7; 9 nucleotides match TRBD2. The CDR3 is 14 amino acids. V lost 4 bases, J lost 5 bases, and 6 bases stayed unmatched. In germline, CDR1 is WNHNN, CDR2 SYGVQD (reference sequence). The CDR3 sequence: CASSGSSGIDEQYF. In DNA form, the CDR3 reads TGCGCCAGCAGTGGATCTAGCGGGATCGACGAGCAGTACTTC.

This clone showed up just a few times. Because it lacks the conserved phenylalanine or tryptophan at the end, this CDR3 is likely a read error. No DNA is shown, since the ends of the CDR3 on it are uncertain; the CDR3 is the one TCRdb lists. CDR3 sequence reads: CASSLWRQGRD. The gene calls are TRBV28 and TRBJ1-3; the table's D call, TRBD1, has no DNA check behind it. From its first to its last residue, the CDR3 has 11 amino acids. In germline, CDR1 is MDHEN, CDR2 SYDVKM.

This sequence joins TRBV6-1 and TRBJ2-6; unclear D gene. This CDR3 has 15 residues. Trimming shortened V by 0 bases and J by 0 bases, and 3 bases separated the two germline ends. Germline V gene sequence: CDR1 MNHNS, CDR2 SASEGT. The CDR3 spells CASSEASSGANVLTF. In DNA, the CDR3 is TGTGCCAGCAGTGAAGCTAGCTCTGGGGCCAACGTCCTGACTTTC.

The gene calls are TRBV30 and TRBJ1-2; maybe TRBD1 (5 bases). V was clipped by 8 bases and J by 4 bases, with 8 bases between them. The CDR3 totals 10 residues. CDR1 is GTSNPN and CDR2 is SVGIG in the germline V gene (reference sequence). In DNA, the CDR3 is TGTGCCGGGGCGCTCTATGGCTACACCTTC. Translation: CAGALYGYTF.

This clone appeared a few times. This chain connects TRBV4-1 to TRBJ1-6; D is perhaps TRBD1 (5 bases). This CDR3 is 15 amino acids long. Germline V lookup: CDR1 MGHRA, CDR2 YSYEKL. V lost 0 bases, J lost 5 bases, and 8 bases lay in between. CDR3 sequence reads: CASSQDKGNNSPLHF. The CDR3 bases are TGCGCCAGCAGCCAAGACAAGGGGAATAATTCACCCCTCCACTTT.

This chain connects TRBV24-1 to TRBJ2-5; D unclear. The CDR3 has 14 amino acids. The V gene lost 5 bases and the J gene lost 7 bases, with 16 bases spanning the gap. Germline V gives CDR1 KGHDR, CDR2 SFDVKD. The CDR3 reads CATSADGRIVTQYF. The CDR3 DNA sequence: TGTGCCACCAGTGCCGACGGACGGATCGTGACCCAGTACTTC.

The CDR3 nucleotides read TGTGCCAGCAGTTCCGTACAGGGAGGGACAGATACGCAGTATTTT. Encoded protein: CASSSVQGGTDTQYF. V gene TRBV28 combines with J gene TRBJ2-3, with D perhaps matching TRBD2 (7 bases). The V end lost 4 bases, the J end lost 3 bases, and 14 bases lay between the germline ends. Germline-derived CDR1 and CDR2 are MDHEN and SYDVKM. The CDR3 contains 15 residues.

This clone was detected a few times. This rearrangement joins TRBV5-6 to TRBJ2-7, with unresolved D. This CDR3 has 12 residues. With 0 bases removed from V and 6 bases from J, the gap between germline ends came to 7 bases. CDR1 is SGHDT, CDR2 YYEEEE, per germline. CDR3 loop: CASSLVGGEQYF. The CDR3 DNA reads as TGTGCCAGCAGCTTGGTAGGTGGCGAGCAGTACTTC.